The 20 T cell receptor beta chains in this list originate from one sample, sequenced in a study of blood T cell repertoires in COVID-19. The table came from immunoSEQ multiplex PCR; TCRdb's copy has only in-frame clones and leaves some out. The table records 200,000 to 250,000 clones, about four fifths of them present only once. Sequenced material: peripheral blood. Every receptor here comes from a man older than 75 with acute or convalescent COVID-19.

The chain joins TRBV19 to TRBJ2-1, with D tentatively TRBD2 (5 bases). The V gene's germline CDR1 is LNHDA and CDR2 SQIVND (reference sequence). The CDR3 covers 11 residues. Trimming shortened V by 5 bases and J by 15 bases, and 14 bases separated the two germline ends. The DNA for the CDR3 is TGTGCCAGTAGTTTGGGAGCTTTAATGTTCTTC. It yields the protein CASSLGALMFF.

The chain has TRBV5-4 and TRBJ1-2; 7 bases map to TRBD1. The CDR3 totals 14 residues. Trimming took 1 base from V and 4 from J; bases not matched to a gene: 4. Germline V gene data show CDR1 as SGHNT and CDR2 as YYREEE (reference sequence). The CDR3 loop reads CASSLKGAGYGYTF. The CDR3, as DNA: TGTGCCAGCAGCTTGAAGGGGGCCGGCTATGGCTACACCTTC.

The chain couples TRBV5-1 to TRBJ1-2; 10 bases are shared with TRBD1. Trimming cost V 7 bases and J 6 bases; bases outside gene matches: 9. Germline CDR1 reads SGHRS; CDR2 reads YFSETQ. This CDR3 comprises 14 residues. The CDR3 loop is CASRPGQGSNGYTF. The DNA of the CDR3 is TGCGCCAGCCGTCCGGGACAGGGGAGTAATGGCTACACCTTC. Filled out from reference TRBV5-1 and TRBJ1-2, the complete variable domain reads KAGVTQTPRYLIKTRGQQVTLSCSPISGHRSVSWYQQTPGQGLQFLFEYFSETQRNKGNFPGRFSGRQFSNSRSEMNVSTLELGDSALYLCASRPGQGSNGYTFGSGTRLTVV.

This clone came up a few times. This chain connects TRBV6-5 to TRBJ1-4, with TRBD1 identical over 10 bases. Germline CDR1 MNHEY, CDR2 SVGAGI. After removal of 8 bases from V and 7 bases from J, the junction contained 1 base not matched to a gene. The CDR3 spans 12 residues. The CDR3 region has the DNA TGTGCCAGCGGGGACAGGGGTGAAAAACTGTTTTTT. Its translation: CASGDRGEKLFF.

The count of this clone is one. The V call is TRBV24-1, the J call TRBJ2-1; 10 bases are a match to TRBD1. Germline CDR1 KGHDR, CDR2 SFDVKD. The trim removed 3 bases at V and 4 bases at J, leaving 2 bases unmatched. The CDR3 contains 15 residues. The CDR3: CATSDPGQGYNEQFF. The CDR3 coding sequence is TGTGCCACCAGTGATCCGGGACAGGGGTACAATGAGCAGTTCTTC.

The rearrangement joins TRBV28 to TRBJ2-7, with D uncertain. V was pared by 6 bases and J by 2 bases, with 11 bases between. Germline V CDR1 and CDR2: MDHEN, SYDVKM. The CDR3 extends over 13 amino acids. The CDR3 region has the DNA TGTGCCAGCAGGACTCATATACCCTACGAGCAGTACTTC. As protein: CASRTHIPYEQYF. Complete variable domain (other parts from reference TRBV28 and TRBJ2-7): DVKVTQSSRYLVKRTGEKVFLECVQDMDHENMFWYRQDPGLGLRLIYFSYDVKMKEKGDIPEGYSVSREKKERFSLILESASTNQTSMYLCASRTHIPYEQYFGPGTRLTVT.

This rearrangement joins TRBV12-3 or TRBV12-4 to TRBJ1-6; the D gene is possibly TRBD1 (6 bases). The CDR3 consists of 12 residues. Trimming pared 5 bases from V and 14 bases from J, leaving 13 bases between. The CDR3 sequence is CASSTGTLTLHF. The CDR3 DNA follows: TGTGCCAGCAGTACAGGGACCCTTACCCTCCACTTT.

The rearrangement links TRBV29-1 to TRBJ2-7; 10 bases match TRBD1. CDR1 and CDR2 (germline): SQVTM, ANQGSEA. The CDR3 is 14 residues long. V lost 7 bases to trimming and J lost 2 bases; unmatched junction nucleotides: 8. CDR3 sequence reads: CSAGQGEGPYEQYF. The CDR3 DNA follows: TGCAGCGCCGGACAGGGGGAGGGTCCCTACGAGCAGTACTTC.

The chain has TRBV28 and TRBJ2-3, with a weak D call TRBD2 (7 bases). V lost 8 bases and J 1 base, leaving 16 bases between the germline ends. The CDR3 is 15 residues long. Germline V gene data show CDR1 as MDHEN and CDR2 as SYDVKM. The CDR3 DNA follows: TGTGCCAGCTATAACGGGGGGCTCCGCACAGATACGCAGTATTTT. This sequence encodes CASYNGGLRTDTQYF.

The chain has TRBV11-2 and TRBJ1-1; the D is unclear. Between the trimmed V and J ends, which lost 7 bases and 4 bases, there was a span of 19 bases. Per the germline V gene, CDR1 is SGHAT and CDR2 is FQNNGV. The CDR3 has 15 amino acids. The CDR3 sequence: CASTSSPGGPTEAFF. CDR3 sequence (DNA): TGTGCCAGCACCTCGTCCCCGGGTGGTCCCACTGAAGCTTTCTTT. The whole variable domain, remainder taken from reference TRBV11-2 and TRBJ1-1, is EAGVAQSPRYKIIEKRQSVAFWCNPISGHATLYWYQQILGQGPKLLIQFQNNGVVDDSQLPKDRFSAERLKGVDSTLKIQPAKLEDSAVYLCASTSSPGGPTEAFFGQGTRLTVV.

The CDR3 sequence is CASSGRDTAYEQYF. Here the CDR3 DNA reads TGTGCCAGCAGCGGTCGGGACACCGCCTACGAGCAGTACTTC. J is TRBJ2-7 and V is TRBV7-9; perhaps TRBD1 as D (6 bases). This CDR3 region has 14 residues. V lost 5 bases and J lost 2, with 13 bases in between. Germline V gene lookup returns CDR1 SEHNR and CDR2 FQNEAQ (reference sequence).

J is TRBJ1-2 and V is TRBV28; 9 nucleotides line up with TRBD1. This CDR3 is built from 15 residues. V dropped 7 bases and J dropped 4; count of bases not matched to a gene: 10. Germline loops: CDR1 MDHEN, CDR2 SYDVKM. CDR3 sequence: CASNPTGGYGYGYTF. The CDR3 DNA sequence: TGTGCCAGCAACCCGACAGGGGGTTATGGCTATGGCTACACCTTC.

This clone was recorded only once. The chain has TRBV18 and TRBJ1-3; D not resolved. Deletions cut 1 base from V and 0 bases from J, with 10 bases between. Germline V gene data show CDR1 as KGHSH and CDR2 as LQKENI. CDR3 length equals 16 residues. The CDR3: CASSPRGALSGNTIYF. CDR3 coding DNA: TGTGCCAGCTCACCACGGGGAGCTCTCTCTGGAAACACCATATATTTT.

The chain couples TRBV5-6 to TRBJ1-4; TRBD1 agrees at 7 bases. V was pared by 1 base and J by 8 bases, with 5 bases of the junction left unmatched. Germline CDR1 SGHDT, CDR2 YYEEEE. This CDR3 region has 14 residues. In DNA form, the CDR3 reads TGTGCCAGCAGCTTGAAACAGGGGACCGAAAAACTGTTTTTT. This translates into CASSLKQGTEKLFF.

The rearrangement links TRBV18 to TRBJ1-1; D unclear. The CDR3 loop spans 15 amino acids. V lost 3 bases and J 3 bases, leaving 14 bases between the germline ends. Germline V lookup: CDR1 KGHSH, CDR2 LQKENI. CDR3 DNA sequence: TGTGCCAGCTCACCCCTCCCGGGAATGGACACTGAAGCTTTCTTT. The encoded protein is CASSPLPGMDTEAFF.

The rearrangement uses TRBV21-1 and TRBJ1-1; the table gives TRBD1 as D, unverified against the DNA. TRBV21-1 is noted as a pseudogene. The CDR3 extends over 10 amino acids. The CDR3 coding sequence is TGTGCCAGCAGCACCCAGGGTGCTTTCTTT. It specifies CASSTQGAFF.

This chain joins TRBV4-2 and TRBJ1-2; 8 positions agree with TRBD1. After removal of 2 bases from V and 6 bases from J, the junction contained 5 bases not matched to a gene. CDR3 length equals 14 residues. Germline V gene sequence: CDR1 LGHNA, CDR2 YNFKEQ. DNA for the CDR3: TGTGCCAGCAGCCAACTCGACAGGGGAAATGGCTACACCTTC. This translates into CASSQLDRGNGYTF.

The V gene is TRBV15, the J gene TRBJ2-2; 9 bases map to TRBD2. This CDR3 has 16 amino acids. Germline CDR1 reads LNHNV; CDR2 reads YYDKDF (reference sequence). Trimming removed 0 bases from V and 6 bases from J; junction bases left unmatched: 5. DNA of the CDR3: TGTGCCACCAGCAGAGAGGGCAGCGGGAGGCCCGGGGAGCTGTTTTTT. As protein: CATSREGSGRPGELFF.

The V and J genes are TRBV4-2 and TRBJ2-5; D is uncertain. With 4 bases removed from V and 2 bases from J, the gap between germline ends came to 14 bases. This CDR3 has 15 residues. Germline loops: CDR1 LGHNA, CDR2 YNFKEQ. Written as DNA, the CDR3 is TGTGCCAGCAGCCTGTTTGTTGTAGATCAAGAGACCCAGTACTTC. Translated, it gives CASSLFVVDQETQYF.

This chain links TRBV5-1 with TRBJ2-2, with D uncertain. V lost 1 base and J 6 bases, leaving 10 bases between the germline ends. Germline V gene lookup returns CDR1 SGHRS and CDR2 YFSETQ. This CDR3 has 14 amino acids. The CDR3 nucleotides read TGCGCCAGCAGCTTGCCGCCCCCAGCCGGGGAGCTGTTTTTT. Protein sequence: CASSLPPPAGELFF.